Sequencing of this T cell receptor (beta chain) was carried out in a study of regulatory T cells in long-lasting Graves disease. The time point is: newly diagnosed GD, antithyroid drugs for less than 3 months. Researchers made the TCR library from RNA that was extracted from PBMCs. Building of the TCR beta libraries involved iRepertoire HTBI primers and Arm-PCR of CDR3 regions. TCRdb ran MiXCR on the multiplex PCR reads and lists one entry per CDR3 protein. The sample records hundreds of thousands of distinct CDR3 sequences, around 15% being singletons. In this sample, this clonotype turned up many times. This CDR3 has 15 amino acids. The junction had 6 bases not matched to a gene; V was cut back by 6 bases and J by 3 bases. Germline CDR1 and CDR2: SNHLY and FYNNEI. The sample also formed part of further work on T cells in Graves' hyperthyroidism and ophthalmopathy. This second study says: Diagnoses were established using clinical symptoms, serum thyroxine and TRAb, thyroid ultrasound and orbital computed tomography. Ophthalmopathy prediction by the model preceded onset by a median roughly 6 months.

The source was peripheral blood mononuclear cells (PBMCs), collected at new diagnosis, from a patient treated with antithyroid drugs. The clonotype was recovered from a woman aged 25 to 39 with Graves disease. The chain is built from TRBV2 and TRBJ2-5; 11 positions agree with TRBD1. CDR3 residues: CASSPDRGREETQYF. CDR3 sequence (DNA): TGTGCCAGCAGCCCGGACAGGGGGCGCGAAGAGACCCAGTACTTC. Full variable domain (outside the CDR3, taken from reference TRBV2 and TRBJ2-5): EPEVTQTPSHQVTQMGQEVILRCVPISNHLYFYWYRQILGQKVEFLVSFYNNEISEKSEIFDDQFSVERPDGSNFTLKIRSTKLEDSAMYFCASSPDRGREETQYFGPGTRLLVL.